The present T cell receptor (beta chain) was sequenced within a study of blood T cells in healthy people across ages. Study conclusions and caveats: As age increased, TCR beta diversity per million T cells fell in a roughly linear fashion.

Next came a second PCR, run for 7 to 11 cycles, which used a sample-barcoded 5' primer along with a J-beta primer mix. TCRdb reprocessed the 5' RACE reads with MiXCR, giving one entry per CDR3 protein. The top ten hold approximately 3.7% of the sample, which has about 800,000 distinct CDR3 sequences, roughly 25% seen once. Of note for this clonotype: Its specificity is not known.

Per sample, a minimum of 6.5 million PBMCs were isolated. The data were also submitted as part of a second study, on T cells of mothers and their children. As reported in that work: Each donor was one of three healthy Caucasian mothers or one of their six children.

The sequence derives from a boy between 10 and 17 years old in good health. The specimen was blood.

The DNA for the CDR3 is TGTGCCAGCAGCCCGGGACGGCACCAAGAGACCCAGTACTTC. Translating gives CASSPGRHQETQYF. This sequence joins TRBV12-3 or TRBV12-4 and TRBJ2-5; D possibly matches TRBD1 or TRBD2 (5 bases each). V was pared by 6 bases and J by 0 bases, with 11 bases between. The length of the CDR3 is 14 residues.